The present T cell receptor beta chain was sequenced within a study of blood T cells in healthy people across ages. This clonotype was counted a few times. The second PCR ran about 6 to 12 cycles with a sample-barcoded 5' primer and J-beta primers. TCRdb re-derived calls from the 5' RACE reads in MiXCR, one entry per CDR3 protein. The table has about 800,000 distinct CDR3 sequences, just under 25% seen once; the top ten hold under 4.5%. This CDR3 region has 16 residues. The V end lost 4 bases, the J end lost 0 bases, and 13 bases lay between the germline ends. Germline V gene lookup returns CDR1 SGHVS and CDR2 FNYEAQ. These records were also assigned to another study, of T cells of mothers and their children.

The receptor was derived from a boy between 10 and 17 years old in good health. The sequenced sample consisted of blood. The rearrangement joins TRBV7-6 to TRBJ1-5; D gene uncertain. The CDR3 DNA reads TGTGCCAGCAGCTCAGCCGTGGGGAATAGCAATCAGCCCCAGCATTTT. It encodes CASSSAVGNSNQPQHF.